These 3 T cell receptor beta chains were all obtained from the same sample, sequenced in a study of T cells in Graves' hyperthyroidism and ophthalmopathy. The source material, RNA transcripts, was used to amplify TCR beta CDR3 regions. The HTBI set primed first-round TCR CDR3 RT-PCR. TCRdb recomputed calls from the multiplex PCR reads with MiXCR, one row per CDR3 protein. The sample lists about 320,000 distinct CDR3 sequences, approximately 15% occurring once. Specimen: blood. Receptors originate from a man under 40 with Graves' hyperthyroidism.

This clonotype was detected a few times. The chain is built from TRBV4-1 and TRBJ2-3; no clear D gene. The CDR3 runs 15 residues. Germline V CDR1 and CDR2: MGHRA, YSYEKL. The germline V and J ends were trimmed by 0 bases and 6 bases, with 13 bases remaining between them. The CDR3 DNA sequence: TGCGCCAGCAGCCAAGAAGCCAAGTTTAGGGATACGCAGTATTTT. It encodes CASSQEAKFRDTQYF.

This clonotype was observed at least ten times. The chain combines TRBV15 with TRBJ2-7; D might be TRBD1 or TRBD2, each matching 5 bases. The V gene's germline CDR1 is LNHNV and CDR2 YYDKDF (reference sequence). Between the trimmed V and J ends, which lost 0 bases and 2 bases, there was a span of 8 bases. CDR3 size: 14 residues. The CDR3, as DNA: TGTGCCACCAGCAGAGATATGGGGGCCTACGAGCAGTACTTC. It yields the protein CATSRDMGAYEQYF.

This clonotype has a handful of counts. The chain carries TRBV5-5 and TRBJ2-5; D remains ambiguous. The length of the CDR3 is 15 residues. Germline lookup yields CDR1 SGHKS and CDR2 YYEKEE (reference sequence). The V end was cut by 4 bases, the J end by 0 bases, with 13 bases between. The CDR3 protein is CASSILSNHQETQYF. In nucleotides, the CDR3 is TGTGCCAGCAGCATATTATCAAACCACCAAGAGACCCAGTACTTC.